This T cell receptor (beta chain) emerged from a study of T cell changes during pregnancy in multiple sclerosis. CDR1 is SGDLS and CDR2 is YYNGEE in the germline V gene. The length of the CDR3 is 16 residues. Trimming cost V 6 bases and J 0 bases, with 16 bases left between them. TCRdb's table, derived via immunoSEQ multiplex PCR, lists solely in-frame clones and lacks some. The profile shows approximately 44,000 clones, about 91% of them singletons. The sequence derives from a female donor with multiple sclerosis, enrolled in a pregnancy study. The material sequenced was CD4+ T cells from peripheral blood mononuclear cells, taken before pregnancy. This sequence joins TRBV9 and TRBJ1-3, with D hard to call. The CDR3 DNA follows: TGTGCCAGCACATCCCGAGACTTCATCTCTGGAAACACCATATATTTT. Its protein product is CASTSRDFISGNTIYF.